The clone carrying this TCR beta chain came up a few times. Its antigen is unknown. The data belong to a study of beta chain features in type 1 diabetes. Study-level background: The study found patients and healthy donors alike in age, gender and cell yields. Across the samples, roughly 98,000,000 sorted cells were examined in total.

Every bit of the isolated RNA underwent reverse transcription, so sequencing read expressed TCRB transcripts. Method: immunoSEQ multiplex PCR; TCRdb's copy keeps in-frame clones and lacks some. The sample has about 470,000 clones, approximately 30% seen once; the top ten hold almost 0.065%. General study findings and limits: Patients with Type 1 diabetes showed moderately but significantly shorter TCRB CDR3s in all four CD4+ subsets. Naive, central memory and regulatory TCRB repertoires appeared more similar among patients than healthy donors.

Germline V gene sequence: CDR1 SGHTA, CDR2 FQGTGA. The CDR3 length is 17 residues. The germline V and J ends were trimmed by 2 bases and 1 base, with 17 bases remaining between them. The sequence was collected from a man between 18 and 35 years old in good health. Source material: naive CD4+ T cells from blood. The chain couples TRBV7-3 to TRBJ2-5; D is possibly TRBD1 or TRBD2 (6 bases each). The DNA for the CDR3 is TGTGCCAGCAGCTTAGGCAAGGGGGGCGCTGCCCAAGAGACCCAGTACTTC. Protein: CASSLGKGGAAQETQYF. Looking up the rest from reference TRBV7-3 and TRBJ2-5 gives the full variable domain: GAGVSQTPSNKVTEKGKYVELRCDPISGHTALYWYRQSLGQGPEFLIYFQGTGAADDSGLPNDRFFAVRPEGSVSTLKIQRTERGDSAVYLCASSLGKGGAAQETQYFGPGTRLLVL.